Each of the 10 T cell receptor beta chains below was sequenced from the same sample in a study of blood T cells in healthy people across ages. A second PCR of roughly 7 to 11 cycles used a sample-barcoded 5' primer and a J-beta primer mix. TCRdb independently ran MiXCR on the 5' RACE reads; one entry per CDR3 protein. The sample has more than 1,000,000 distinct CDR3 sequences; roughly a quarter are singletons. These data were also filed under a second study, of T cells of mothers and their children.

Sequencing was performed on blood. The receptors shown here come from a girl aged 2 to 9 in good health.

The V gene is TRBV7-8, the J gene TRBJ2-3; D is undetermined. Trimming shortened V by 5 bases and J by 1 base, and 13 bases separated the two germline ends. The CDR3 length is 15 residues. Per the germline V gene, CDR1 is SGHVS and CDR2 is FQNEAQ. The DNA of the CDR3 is TGTGCCAGCAGCCCCAACCCCCCTGGCACAGATACGCAGTATTTT. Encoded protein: CASSPNPPGTDTQYF.

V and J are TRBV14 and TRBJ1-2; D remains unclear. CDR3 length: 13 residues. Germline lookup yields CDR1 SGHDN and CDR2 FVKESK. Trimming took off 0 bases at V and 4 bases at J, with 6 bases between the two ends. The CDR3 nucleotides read TGTGCCAGCAGCCAAGAGCCAAGCTATGGCTACACCTTC. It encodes CASSQEPSYGYTF.

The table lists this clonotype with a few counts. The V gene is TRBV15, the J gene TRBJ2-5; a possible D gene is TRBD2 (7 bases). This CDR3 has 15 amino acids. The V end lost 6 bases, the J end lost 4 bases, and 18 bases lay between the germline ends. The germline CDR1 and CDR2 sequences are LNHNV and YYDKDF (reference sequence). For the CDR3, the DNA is TGTGCCACCAGAAAGTCGGGGGGCCTATCAGAGACCCAGTACTTC. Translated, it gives CATRKSGGLSETQYF.

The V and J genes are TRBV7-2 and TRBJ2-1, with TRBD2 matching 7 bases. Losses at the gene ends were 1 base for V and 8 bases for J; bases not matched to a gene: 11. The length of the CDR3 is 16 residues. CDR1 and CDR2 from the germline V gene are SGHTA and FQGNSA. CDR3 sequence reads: CASSLGSSGTRDEQFF. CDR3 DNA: TGTGCCAGCAGCTTAGGGTCCAGCGGGACTCGGGATGAGCAGTTCTTC.

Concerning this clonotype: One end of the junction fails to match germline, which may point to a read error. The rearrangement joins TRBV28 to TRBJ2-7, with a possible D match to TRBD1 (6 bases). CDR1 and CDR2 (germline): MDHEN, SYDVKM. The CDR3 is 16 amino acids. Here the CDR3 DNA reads TGTACCAGCAGTTTACTTAATCTCCGACCAGGGGTCGAGCAGTACTTC. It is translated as CTSSLLNLRPGVEQYF. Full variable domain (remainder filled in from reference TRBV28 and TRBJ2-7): DVKVTQSSRYLVKRTGEKVFLECVQDMDHENMFWYRQDPGLGLRLIYFSYDVKMKEKGDIPEGYSVSREKKERFSLILESASTNQTSMYLCTSSLLNLRPGVEQYFGPGTRLTVT.

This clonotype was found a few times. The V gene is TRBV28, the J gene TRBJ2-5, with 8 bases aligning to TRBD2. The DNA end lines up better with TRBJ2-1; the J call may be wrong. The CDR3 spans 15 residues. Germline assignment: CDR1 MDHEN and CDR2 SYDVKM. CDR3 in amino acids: CASSITSGSVNEQFF. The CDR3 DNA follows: TGTGCCAGCAGTATAACCAGCGGGAGTGTTAATGAGCAGTTCTTC.

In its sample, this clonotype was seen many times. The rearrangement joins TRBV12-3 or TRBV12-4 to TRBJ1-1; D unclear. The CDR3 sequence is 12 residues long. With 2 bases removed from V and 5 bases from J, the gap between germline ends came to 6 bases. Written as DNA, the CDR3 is TGTGCCAGCAGTTTAAGGGTGACTGAAGCTTTCTTT. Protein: CASSLRVTEAFF.

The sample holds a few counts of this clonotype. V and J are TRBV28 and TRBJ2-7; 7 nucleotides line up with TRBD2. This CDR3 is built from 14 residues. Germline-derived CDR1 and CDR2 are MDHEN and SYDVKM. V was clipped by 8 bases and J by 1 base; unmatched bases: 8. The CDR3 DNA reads TGTGCCAGCGCAATTCAGGGACTATCCTACGAGCAGTACTTC. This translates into CASAIQGLSYEQYF.

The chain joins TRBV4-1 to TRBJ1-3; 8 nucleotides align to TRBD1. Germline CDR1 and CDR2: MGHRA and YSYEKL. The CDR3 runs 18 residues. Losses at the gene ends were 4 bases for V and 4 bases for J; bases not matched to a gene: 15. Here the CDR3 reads CASSPISVQGAIGNTIYF. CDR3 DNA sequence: TGCGCCAGCAGCCCCATTTCGGTGCAGGGGGCAATAGGAAACACCATATATTTT.

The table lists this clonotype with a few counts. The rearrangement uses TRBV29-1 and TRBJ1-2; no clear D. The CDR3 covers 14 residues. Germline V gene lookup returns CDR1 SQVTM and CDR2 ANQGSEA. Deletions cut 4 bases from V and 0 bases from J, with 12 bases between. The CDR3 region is CSVGSRGANYGYTF. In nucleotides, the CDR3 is TGCAGCGTTGGGTCGCGGGGAGCTAACTATGGCTACACCTTC.